A selection of T cell receptor beta chains follows, all from one sample in a study of blood T cells in healthy people across ages. One entry per CDR3 protein, called by TCRdb with MiXCR from the 5' RACE reads. The sample gives around 1,500,000 distinct CDR3 sequences, 35% to 45% of which show up once; approximately 7.9% is in the top ten. Sequences were obtained from blood. Receptors originate from a woman younger than 30 in good health. Each CDR3 is given with its conserved first and last residue.

V	J	CDR3
TRBV27	TRBJ2-7	CASRAGGTYEQYF
TRBV28	TRBJ1-5	CASSEPTGGGQPQHF
TRBV4-1	TRBJ2-7	CASSQVAGAGYEQYF
TRBV12-5	TRBJ1-5	CASGFGTGGSPDNQPQHF
TRBV6-5	TRBJ2-7	CANSRVSLGEQYF
TRBV4-1	TRBJ2-7	CASSRGDSILGQYF
TRBV5-6	TRBJ2-7	CASSLPGLAGNYEQYF
TRBV6-1	TRBJ2-3	CASSESPTLTDTQYF
TRBV2	TRBJ1-4	CASSERGRGFEKLFF
TRBV27	TRBJ1-6	CASSPTTGVNSPLHF
TRBV7-3	TRBJ1-6	CASSRQGAGESPLHF
TRBV11-3	TRBJ2-3	CASRRGFRTDTQYF
TRBV24-1	TRBJ2-3	CANKLAGVFTGTQYF
TRBV9	TRBJ1-1	CASSARVTGEAFF
TRBV2	TRBJ2-3	CASSEKGAVDTQYF
TRBV2	TRBJ2-7	CASTPHTNSYEQYF
TRBV20-1	TRBJ2-4	CSARGAAKNIQYF
TRBV7-9	TRBJ2-7	CASSSWVDEQYF
TRBV7-2	TRBJ2-3	CASSSRTGGDTQYF
TRBV5-1	TRBJ2-3	CASSLNYPDTQYF
TRBV27	TRBJ2-7	CASANTYEQYF
TRBV5-1	TRBJ2-1	CASTRGTGGGNEQFF